The 25 T cell receptor beta chains listed next were all sequenced from one sample in a study of T cells in Graves' hyperthyroidism and ophthalmopathy. The CDR3 regions of TCR beta were amplified from RNA transcripts. HTBI primers were employed in a first-round RT-PCR of the TCR CDR3. A single record per CDR3 protein comes from TCRdb applying MiXCR to the multiplex PCR reads. The table has over 650,000 distinct CDR3 sequences, 45% seen once; the top ten hold more than 7%. Sequenced: peripheral blood or thyroid tissue (not recorded which). These receptors were taken from an adult man with Graves' disease, either hyperthyroidism or ophthalmopathy (not recorded which).

CDR3 in DNA: TGCAGCCAACAACCAACAGGGACCCTCTATGGCTACACCTTC. It encodes CSQQPTGTLYGYTF. The chain carries TRBV29-1 and TRBJ1-2, with a tentative D call TRBD1 (6 bases). With 8 bases removed from V and 4 bases from J, the gap between germline ends came to 20 bases. Germline lookup yields CDR1 SQVTM and CDR2 ANQGSEA. CDR3 length: 14 amino acids.

The rearrangement joins TRBV10-3 to TRBJ2-5, with 12 nucleotides matching TRBD1. CDR3 length: 16 amino acids. Germline CDR1 ENHRY, CDR2 SYGVKD. Germline trimming cut 6 bases from V and 5 bases from J; bases unmatched to any gene: 10. The CDR3 here is CAISSTGTGGEETQYF. CDR3 coding DNA: TGTGCCATCAGCTCAACCGGGACAGGGGGCGAGGAGACCCAGTACTTC.

For this clonotype: An end of the junction differs from the germline gene, which may be a read error. The chain joins TRBV10-3 to TRBJ1-2; 11 nucleotides agree with TRBD1. The CDR3 is made up of 15 amino acids. Germline lookup yields CDR1 ENHRY and CDR2 SYGVKD. CDR3 DNA sequence: TGTGTCATCAGCTCGGACAGGGGGCTTATCTATGGCTACACCTTC. This codes for CVISSDRGLIYGYTF.

Worth noting for this clonotype: The junction differs from germline at one of its ends, possibly a read error. The rearrangement links TRBV24-1 to TRBJ1-2, with D hard to call. Germline V gene data show CDR1 as KGHDR and CDR2 as SFDVKD. The CDR3 is made up of 14 amino acids. DNA of the CDR3: TGTGCCTCCAGTGACCTAAAAGGAAACTATGGCTACACCTTC. Amino acids: CASSDLKGNYGYTF.

Here the CDR3 DNA reads TGTGCCAGCAACCCGGGACAGGGGCATTCCTACGAGCAGTACTTC. This translates into CASNPGQGHSYEQYF. The chain carries TRBV12-3 or TRBV12-4 and TRBJ2-7, with 10 positions matching TRBD1. The CDR3 is 15 amino acids. V shed 7 bases, J shed 1 base, and the junction held 7 bases outside the gene matches.

This clonotype came up a few times. The rearrangement joins TRBV20-1 to TRBJ1-6; no definite D call. Germline V gene sequence: CDR1 DFQATT, CDR2 SNEGSKA (reference sequence). Trimming stripped 6 bases from V and 9 bases from J, with 24 bases between. This CDR3 comprises 16 residues. The CDR3 DNA reads TGCAGTGCCAACCCGGTCGAGGAGACGTCGGCTTCACCCCTCCACTTT. This translates into CSANPVEETSASPLHF.

This chain connects TRBV25-1 to TRBJ1-6; D unclear. The CDR3 is 11 amino acids. CDR1 and CDR2 (germline): MGHDK, SYGVNS. With 8 bases removed from V and 4 bases from J, the gap between germline ends came to 3 bases. CDR3 DNA: TGTGCCAGCCGTTATAATTCACCCCTCCACTTT. Translated, it gives CASRYNSPLHF.

Note on this clonotype: At one boundary the junction diverges from the germline segment, which might be a read error. V gene TRBV7-7 combines with J gene TRBJ2-5; the match to TRBD2 covers 7 bases. In germline, CDR1 is SSHAT, CDR2 FNYEAQ (reference sequence). The CDR3 runs 15 residues. This chain's CDR3 is CASSLRELRGETQYF. CDR3 bases: TGTGCTAGCAGCTTGCGGGAGTTACGGGGGGAGACCCAGTACTTC.

The J gene is TRBJ1-6, the V gene TRBV6-1; possibly TRBD1 for D (5 bases). Germline V gives CDR1 MNHNS, CDR2 SASEGT. The CDR3 runs 14 residues. V gave up 8 bases and J gave up 8 bases, with 16 bases separating them. The CDR3: CASQVGVGHSPLHF. CDR3 bases: TGTGCCAGCCAGGTAGGGGTCGGGCATTCACCCCTCCACTTT.

The chain uses TRBV9 and TRBJ1-1; D not resolved. V was clipped by 0 bases and J by 3 bases, with 6 bases between them. The germline CDR1 and CDR2 sequences are SGDLS and YYNGEE. The CDR3 consists of 13 residues. CDR3 DNA sequence: TGTGCCAGCAGCGTAGCAGTCGACACTGAAGCTTTCTTT. It translates to CASSVAVDTEAFF.

The chain combines TRBV19 with TRBJ1-5; a possible D gene is TRBD1 (6 bases). The CDR3 is made up of 15 amino acids. The V gene lost 8 bases and the J gene lost 6 bases, with 20 bases spanning the gap. The germline CDR1 and CDR2 sequences are LNHDA and SQIVND (reference sequence). CDR3 coding DNA: TGTGCCAGTGCCTATAGACGGACAGAGGGTCAGCCCCAGCATTTT. Its translation: CASAYRRTEGQPQHF.

This clonotype was counted only a few times. This chain connects TRBV19 to TRBJ2-7; D remains ambiguous. The V gene lost 1 base and the J gene lost 9 bases, with 10 bases spanning the gap. The CDR3 contains 12 residues. Germline assignment: CDR1 LNHDA and CDR2 SQIVND (reference sequence). DNA of the CDR3: TGTGCCAGTAGTATAGGTCCACAAATGCAGTACTTC. The encoded protein is CASSIGPQMQYF.

This chain connects TRBV20-1 to TRBJ2-7; 11 nucleotides agree with TRBD2. From germline, CDR1 is DFQATT and CDR2 SNEGSKA (reference sequence). The CDR3 length is 16 residues. The V segment lost 3 bases and the J segment 3 bases; nucleotides outside the gene matches: 10. CDR3 region: CSARERPGLADYEQYF. DNA for the CDR3: TGCAGTGCTAGGGAAAGACCGGGACTAGCGGACTACGAGCAGTACTTC.

The chain links TRBV20-1 to TRBJ2-5, with 8 bases fitting TRBD2. V was pared by 4 bases and J by 5 bases, with 6 bases of the junction left unmatched. The CDR3 loop spans 13 amino acids. Germline lookup yields CDR1 DFQATT and CDR2 SNEGSKA (reference sequence). The CDR3 spells CSAKTSALETQYF. Written as DNA, the CDR3 is TGCAGTGCTAAGACTAGCGCCCTGGAGACCCAGTACTTC.

The chain employs TRBV11-2 and TRBJ2-7, with 9 nucleotides matching TRBD1. The trim removed 11 bases at V and 3 bases at J, leaving 8 bases unmatched. The CDR3 is 13 amino acids. Germline V CDR1 and CDR2: SGHAT, FQNNGV. The CDR3 here is CAPTGGLSYEQYF. The CDR3 bases are TGTGCCCCGACAGGGGGTCTCAGCTACGAGCAGTACTTC.

The CDR3 region has the DNA TGTGCCAGCAGTGGACGACAGGGGTACTACGAGCAGTACTTC. This sequence encodes CASSGRQGYYEQYF. J is TRBJ2-7 and V is TRBV2, with 8 bases matching TRBD1. The germline V gene encodes CDR1 SNHLY and CDR2 FYNNEI. V lost 4 bases, J lost 3 bases, and 5 bases stayed unmatched. This CDR3 is built from 14 residues. Full variable domain (remainder filled in from reference TRBV2 and TRBJ2-7): EPEVTQTPSHQVTQMGQEVILRCVPISNHLYFYWYRQILGQKVEFLVSFYNNEISEKSEIFDDQFSVERPDGSNFTLKIRSTKLEDSAMYFCASSGRQGYYEQYFGPGTRLTVT.

Only a few counts were recorded for this clonotype. This chain uses TRBV9 with TRBJ1-3; D perhaps matches TRBD1 (6 bases). Trimming took 5 bases from V and 1 from J, leaving 13 bases between them. CDR1 is SGDLS, CDR2 YYNGEE, per germline. The CDR3 covers 15 residues. This chain's CDR3 is CASSYTGTSGNTIYF. DNA for the CDR3: TGTGCCAGCAGTTATACCGGGACATCTGGAAACACCATATATTTT.

The chain recombines TRBV29-1 with TRBJ1-4, with D hard to call. V was shortened by 4 bases and J by 0 bases, with 9 bases between the two germline ends. CDR1 is SQVTM, CDR2 ANQGSEA, per germline. The CDR3 is 14 amino acids. This chain's CDR3 is CSVVRLATNEKLFF. CDR3 coding DNA: TGCAGCGTTGTTAGGTTGGCAACTAATGAAAAACTGTTTTTT.

This clonotype was counted between two and nine times. The chain is built from TRBV7-8 and TRBJ1-1, with 9 positions matching TRBD1. V shed 5 bases, J shed 0 bases, and the junction held 13 bases outside the gene matches. Germline CDR1 SGHVS, CDR2 FQNEAQ. This CDR3 comprises 18 residues. This CDR3 is CASSPGGTGITMNTEAFF. CDR3 coding DNA: TGTGCCAGCAGCCCCGGGGGGACAGGGATAACCATGAACACTGAAGCTTTCTTT.

The CDR3 sequence: CSAMADPNTGELFF. CDR3 DNA sequence: TGCAGTGCTATGGCAGATCCGAACACCGGGGAGCTGTTTTTT. This sequence joins TRBV20-1 and TRBJ2-2; D remains unclear. The ends were cut back, 4 bases at V and 0 bases at J, with 9 bases in the middle. Germline-derived CDR1 and CDR2 are DFQATT and SNEGSKA (reference sequence). CDR3 length: 14 residues.

At least ten counts were recorded for this clonotype. This chain joins TRBV7-2 and TRBJ1-6, with D maybe TRBD1 (5 bases). CDR1 and CDR2 (germline): SGHTA, FQGNSA. This CDR3 is built from 15 residues. V gave up 3 bases and J gave up 9 bases, with 15 bases separating them. CDR3 protein: CASSLGRGPGSPLHF. In nucleotides, the CDR3 is TGTGCCAGCAGCTTGGGTCGGGGACCCGGTTCACCCCTCCACTTT.

On this clonotype: This may be a read error: a much more frequent sequence differs by one nucleotide. V is TRBV7-9 and J is TRBJ2-5; the D gene is possibly TRBD1 (6 bases). Germline assignment: CDR1 SEHNR and CDR2 FQNEAQ (reference sequence). Trimming stripped 1 base from V and 7 bases from J, with 19 bases between. CDR3 length: 16 residues. The CDR3 loop reads CASSLVWGRREGTQYF. The DNA for the CDR3 is TGTGCCAGCAGCTTAGTCTGGGGGCGTAGGGAAGGGACCCAGTACTTC.

This clonotype was picked up many times. The rearrangement links TRBV5-1 to TRBJ1-2, with 7 bases matching TRBD1. The CDR3 spans 13 residues. J gave up 6 bases and V 4 bases, and 6 bases lay outside the gene matches. CDR1 SGHRS and CDR2 YFSETQ come from the germline V gene. CDR3 sequence: CASSQSTGDGYTF. CDR3 in DNA: TGCGCCAGCAGCCAGTCAACAGGGGATGGCTACACCTTC. The complete variable domain, with remaining parts taken from reference TRBV5-1 and TRBJ1-2, reads KAGVTQTPRYLIKTRGQQVTLSCSPISGHRSVSWYQQTPGQGLQFLFEYFSETQRNKGNFPGRFSGRQFSNSRSEMNVSTLELGDSALYLCASSQSTGDGYTFGSGTRLTVV.

This clonotype has more than one count but fewer than ten. A read error may explain this, as a much larger clone is one base away. The CDR3 region is CASSRGTVNQPQHF. The CDR3, as DNA: TGTGCCAGCAGCAGAGGAACAGTCAATCAGCCCCAGCATTTT. The chain is built from TRBV7-9 and TRBJ1-5; D is ambiguous. The V gene lost 5 bases and the J gene lost 3 bases, with 11 bases spanning the gap. The CDR3 has 14 amino acids. CDR1 SEHNR and CDR2 FQNEAQ come from the germline V gene (reference sequence).

The gene calls are TRBV9 and TRBJ1-2; 7 bases fit TRBD1. The germline CDR1 and CDR2 sequences are SGDLS and YYNGEE. This CDR3 spans 14 amino acids. The junction had 11 bases not matched to a gene; V was cut back by 4 bases and J by 8 bases. In DNA, the CDR3 is TGTGCCAGCAGCACATCAAAGGGGGCAGCGGGCTACACCTTC. This translates into CASSTSKGAAGYTF.